This T cell receptor (beta chain) is from a study of blood T cells in healthy people across ages. Study-level findings and limits: More naive CD4+ cells and higher diversity were found in long-lived than in aged donors.

V was pared by 2 bases and J by 11 bases, with 9 bases of the junction left unmatched. This CDR3 spans 15 amino acids. Germline loops: CDR1 MNHEY, CDR2 SVGEGT. On this clonotype itself: Its antigen remains unknown.

Isolation per sample recovered at least 6 million PBMCs. The authors extracted at least 5 micrograms of total RNA per sample. Then a second PCR, running about 7 to 11 cycles, was carried out with a sample-barcoded 5' primer and a J-beta primer mix. TCRdb re-called the 5' RACE reads with MiXCR, one entry per CDR3 protein. This sample has around 1,900,000 distinct CDR3 sequences, with around 42% found just once. This chain uses TRBV6-2 or TRBV6-3 with TRBJ1-6, with TRBD1 matching over 7 bases. Material for sequencing was blood. This clonotype was sampled from a human donor in good health. CDR3 nucleotides: TGTGCCAGCAGTTACGACTCGACAGGGAGTCCACCCCTCCACTTT. Its translation is CASSYDSTGSPPLHF.